This paragraph reports one T cell receptor beta chain. There is no known antigen for this receptor. No clone much larger than this one lies a single base away; base qualities are absent. This sample stems from a study of blood T cell repertoires in COVID-19 (TCRdb year 2020). Describing the broader study: The collaborator samples originated in the United States, Italy and Spain and spanned the acute and convalescent phases of COVID-19. The material from the prospective study consisted of cDNA or gDNA derived from T cells, B-cell-depleted T cells, or PBMCs. Subjects who had been exposed to COVID-19, were actively infected with it, or had recovered from it provided the deeply sampled blood TCRbeta repertoires that made up the dataset. The repertoires were released in a freely available public database meant as a resource for research on the immune response to SARS-CoV-2. Samples were obtained from the ongoing ImmuneRACE study (first 160 participants) and from roughly 1,300 subjects provided by 6 global collaborators. The sample metadata nearly always contained a de-identified subject ID, COVID-19 status, age in years and sex. HLA class I and class II types, where available, came from metadata supplied by the sample provider rather than from assay-based typing.

The immunoSEQ Assay, a bias-controlled multiplex PCR, was used to amplify TCRbeta CDR3 regions from genomic DNA. Per the original workflow: The number of nucleated cells in each sample was estimated from the amplification of reference gene primers within the assay. To quantify the absolute abundance of each unique TCRbeta CDR3 rearrangement, sequence reads were collapsed and filtered. For each sample, productive Simpson clonality was calculated as the square root of Simpson's diversity index over productive rearrangements. This immuneACCESS table, as held by TCRdb, lists in-frame sequences with V and J called but not all clones. Of the missing ones, under half trace to an unresolved V gene in checked studies; the others have no known cause. V and J calls and clone size are those listed in that table; D and trimming were worked out from the DNA. The sample table records fewer than 450,000 clones; approximately 84% of these occur just once. The ten largest account for more than 1% of the sample.

Enrolling through a virtual design, the prospective study's participants ranged in age from roughly 18 to 90 years and lived across some 23 United States geographic areas. In the prospective study, cohorts were assigned on the basis of participant-reported clinical history obtained from a screening survey and a study questionnaire. ImmuneRACE Cohort 3 recovered participants were defined by two consecutive negative NP/OP PCR tests, healthcare professional clearance, or symptom resolution. In the prospective study, whole blood, serum and a nasopharyngeal or oropharyngeal swab were collected from each participant by mobile phlebotomists. Additional blood draws and questionnaires over an approximately two-month period could optionally be provided by prospective study participants. Before DNA extraction, prospective study blood samples were shipped either frozen or at room temperature. Points the paper makes about the study in general: How much clinical and demographic metadata was included differed by source and by participant, and the metadata was provided uncurated.

Sequencing input: PBMCs or T cells enriched from blood (not recorded which). This clonotype originated in a woman aged 30 to 39 who had recovered from COVID-19.

The DNA reads as follows: TGTGCCAGCAGTCGAGGTGGGGGCCTTGAAGAGACCCAGTACTTC. Translated, it gives CASSRGGGLEETQYF. In this chain, TRBV6-5 is recombined with TRBJ2-5, with TRBD1 as a weak D call on 6 bases. The germline V gene encodes CDR1 MNHEY and CDR2 SVGAGI. From its cysteine to its phenylalanine, the CDR3 spans 15 amino acids. The read is trimmed to its CDR3 DNA, 45 bases read in frame from base 1. V lost 5 bases and J lost 3 bases; the stretch between them is 16 bases long.